These T cell receptor beta chains were read from a single sample in a study of blood T cell repertoires in COVID-19. The protocol was immunoSEQ multiplex PCR, while the TCRdb copy is restricted to in-frame clones and leaves out a portion. The sample shows over 250,000 clones, roughly 87% of them seen only once. Sequencing used peripheral blood. The receptors were gathered from a woman aged 25 to 39 with acute or convalescent COVID-19. CDR3s include the opening cysteine and the closing phenylalanine or tryptophan. D genes are given only for firm matches. Clone sizes are given selectively: once, few, many, or a class where the clone is expanded.

TRBV7-2	TRBJ2-7	once	NA	TGTGCCAGCAGCTTTGGGGGGTCCTCCTACGAGCAGTACTTC	CASSFGGSSYEQYF
TRBV5-1	TRBJ1-1	NA	TRBD1	TGCGCCAGCAGCTGGGGACAGTCAAACACTGAAGCTTTCTTT	CASSWGQSNTEAFF
TRBV7-7	TRBJ2-6	NA	TRBD1	TGTGCTAGCAGCCCACAGGGGGCCGGCTCTGGGGCCAACGTCCTGACTTTC	CASSPQGAGSGANVLTF
TRBV30	TRBJ1-3	once	NA	TGTGCCTGGACAATTCCCTCTGGAAACACCATATATTTT	CAWTIPSGNTIYF
TRBV6-2/TRBV6-3	TRBJ1-1	NA	NA	TGTGCCAGCAGTGACCCCCCGGGAACGGGTGAAGCTTTCTTT	CASSDPPGTGEAFF
TRBV9	TRBJ2-5	NA	NA	TGTGCCAGCAGCGTACAGACTAGTGGATCCCAGTACTTC	CASSVQTSGSQYF
TRBV20-1	TRBJ2-7	NA	TRBD2	TGCAGTGCTAGTCCGGGACTAGTGTCCTACGAGCAGTACTTC	CSASPGLVSYEQYF
TRBV11-2	TRBJ2-2	NA	NA	TGTGCCAGCAGCTGGTCCCGCCGGGGCGGGGAGCTGTTTTTT	CASSWSRRGGELFF
TRBV30	TRBJ1-5	NA	TRBD1	TGTGCCTGGAGCCCCATGCCGATTACAGGGGAGGATCAGCCCCAGCATTTT	CAWSPMPITGEDQPQHF
TRBV7-9	TRBJ2-5	NA	NA	TGTGCCAGCAGCTTAGGCGAACAGGGGAGGGAGACCCAGTACTTC	CASSLGEQGRETQYF
TRBV6-1	TRBJ1-2	NA	NA	TGTGCCAGCAGTGATTTCGACACAGACCCGGACACCTTC	CASSDFDTDPDTF
TRBV12-3/TRBV12-4	TRBJ1-5	NA	NA	TGTGCCAGCAGAGCGGGGGGGCGACAGCCCCAGCATTTT	CASRAGGRQPQHF
TRBV11-3	TRBJ2-7	NA	NA	TGTGCCAGCAGCTTGTACGGGAGCCGCCACGAGCAGTACTTC	CASSLYGSRHEQYF
TRBV4-3	TRBJ2-4	NA	NA	TGCGCCAGCAGCCAAGATGCAGGGGCAGGAGACATTCAGTACTTC	CASSQDAGAGDIQYF
TRBV6-5	TRBJ1-1	NA	NA	TGTGCCAGCAGGTTACAAGAGAACACTGAAGCTTTCTTT	CASRLQENTEAFF
TRBV19	TRBJ1-4	NA	NA	TGTGCCAGTAGTCTAGCTAGGGGATCAGGTGAAAAACTGTTTTTT	CASSLARGSGEKLFF
TRBV5-1	TRBJ2-1	NA	NA	TGCGCCAGCAGTACTGTGAATCGGGATAATGAGCAGTTCTTC	CASSTVNRDNEQFF
TRBV10-3	TRBJ1-3	NA	NA	TGTGCCATCAGTGAGGGGCGCTCTGGAAACACCATATATTTT	CAISEGRSGNTIYF